These 15 T cell receptor beta chains share one sample of origin, sequenced in a study of CD4+ T cells in melanoma (dated by TCRdb to between 2020 and 2023). The library was produced with the immunoSEQ multiplex PCR assay. This is the immuneACCESS table as TCRdb keeps it, with only in-frame sequences that have V and J called. A part of the clones is gone; compared with another copy, unresolved V genes explain less than half, and the rest is unexplained. The table for this sample lists 20,000 to 25,000 clones; around four fifths of them were counted only once. About 9.6% of the sample comes from the top ten. These receptors were obtained from a human donor with melanoma.

CDR3 bases: TGTGCCTGTCCGGTAGCCGGTCAGCCCCAGCATTTT. Protein sequence: CACPVAGQPQHF. The chain employs TRBV30 and TRBJ1-5; D remains ambiguous. The V end was cut by 6 bases, the J end by 6 bases, with 12 bases between. The CDR3 runs to 12 residues. Per the germline V gene, CDR1 is GTSNPN and CDR2 is SVGIG (reference sequence).

This clone has just a few counts. J is TRBJ1-1 and V is TRBV7-2, with a possible D match to TRBD1 (5 bases). CDR1 is SGHTA, CDR2 FQGNSA, per germline. Trimming cost V 5 bases and J 1 base, with 11 bases left between them. The CDR3 spans 14 residues. CDR3 loop: CASSPGTANTEAFF. The CDR3 DNA reads TGTGCCAGCAGCCCTGGGACGGCGAACACTGAAGCTTTCTTT.

The chain carries TRBV5-1 and TRBJ1-2, with D unclear. V lost 0 bases to trimming and J lost 0 bases, with 15 bases between them. The germline gives CDR1 SGHRS, CDR2 YFSETQ. The CDR3 is made up of 17 amino acids. CDR3 amino acids: CASSLDSPGLTNYGYTF. CDR3 bases: TGCGCCAGCAGCTTGGATTCCCCAGGTCTGACTAACTATGGCTACACCTTC.

The chain uses TRBV11-2 and TRBJ2-5; D is possibly TRBD2 (6 bases). Trimming left V 2 bases short and J 5 bases short, with 12 bases between. This CDR3 has 14 residues. Germline V CDR1 and CDR2: SGHAT, FQNNGV. CDR3 amino acids: CASSLRGAGETQYF. CDR3 nucleotides: TGTGCCAGCAGCTTACGCGGGGCGGGGGAGACCCAGTACTTC.

This chain links TRBV19 with TRBJ2-5, with TRBD2 as a possible D gene (5 bases). CDR1 LNHDA and CDR2 SQIVND come from the germline V gene (reference sequence). The CDR3 is made up of 14 amino acids. V lost 6 bases to trimming and J lost 5 bases, with 16 bases between them. The chain's CDR3 is CASRGSVATETQYF. The CDR3 DNA reads as TGTGCCAGTAGGGGGAGCGTTGCTACGGAGACCCAGTACTTC.

V usage is TRBV27 and J usage is TRBJ1-2, with D maybe TRBD1 (5 bases). Trimming took off 4 bases at V and 8 bases at J, with 14 bases between the two ends. The germline gives CDR1 MNHEY, CDR2 SMNVEV (reference sequence). The CDR3 spans 13 residues. CDR3: CASSSRLTAGYTF. The CDR3 nucleotides read TGTGCCAGCAGTTCGAGGTTGACAGCAGGCTACACCTTC.

The chain uses TRBV6-1 and TRBJ1-4; D is unclear. Trimming took 7 bases from V and 7 from J, leaving 13 bases between them. CDR1 is MNHNS, CDR2 SASEGT, per germline. This CDR3 is 13 amino acids long. As DNA, the CDR3 is TGTGCCAGCACCGCCCTACGAGGTGAAAAACTGTTTTTT. Translation: CASTALRGEKLFF.

This clone occurred once. V is TRBV18 and J is TRBJ2-3; the D gene is possibly TRBD1 (5 bases). The CDR3 totals 14 residues. V lost 4 bases and J 1 base, leaving 9 bases between the germline ends. CDR1 KGHSH and CDR2 LQKENI come from the germline V gene. The CDR3 DNA sequence: TGTGCCAGCTCACTTGACAGAGGCACAGATACGCAGTATTTT. As protein: CASSLDRGTDTQYF.

V is TRBV7-3 and J is TRBJ1-6, with unresolved D. Germline CDR1 is SGHTA and CDR2 is FQGTGA. Between the trimmed V and J ends, which lost 5 bases and 7 bases, there was a span of 12 bases. The CDR3 covers 14 residues. The CDR3 coding sequence is TGTGCCAGCAGCGCCTTTGGAGGGAATTCACCCCTCCACTTT. It encodes CASSAFGGNSPLHF.

The chain has TRBV6-1 and TRBJ1-2; D is uncertain. Germline values: CDR1 MNHNS, CDR2 SASEGT. V lost 4 bases and J lost 7, with 13 bases in between. This CDR3 is built from 13 residues. Here the CDR3 reads CASSGLMGGGYTF. CDR3 DNA sequence: TGTGCCAGCAGTGGGCTGATGGGAGGTGGCTACACCTTC.

The gene calls are TRBV30 and TRBJ1-4; 9 bases fit TRBD1. The V gene's germline CDR1 is GTSNPN and CDR2 SVGIG (reference sequence). V dropped 0 bases and J dropped 8; count of bases not matched to a gene: 7. The CDR3 runs 15 residues. The CDR3 loop reads CAWSVAGTGREKLFF. The CDR3 coding sequence is TGTGCCTGGAGTGTCGCCGGGACAGGGCGCGAAAAACTGTTTTTT.

V and J are TRBV6-1 and TRBJ1-2; D possibly corresponds to TRBD1 (6 bases). The germline gives CDR1 MNHNS, CDR2 SASEGT. V lost 1 base and J lost 5, with 11 bases in between. The CDR3 extends over 14 amino acids. CDR3 loop: CASSEGGTTYGYTF. The CDR3 DNA is TGTGCCAGCAGTGAAGGCGGGACAACTTATGGCTACACCTTC.

This clone showed up just a few times. This chain uses TRBV4-1 with TRBJ2-3, with 7 bases that match TRBD2. The germline V gene encodes CDR1 MGHRA and CDR2 YSYEKL. Unmatched junction bases numbered 6, after V lost 2 bases and J lost 1 base. This CDR3 contains 16 residues. This CDR3 is CASSQPLATGTDTQYF. For the CDR3, the DNA is TGCGCCAGCAGCCAACCACTAGCGACTGGCACAGATACGCAGTATTTT.

This sequence joins TRBV7-6 and TRBJ1-3; 7 positions match TRBD1. The CDR3 loop spans 16 amino acids. Trimming removed 4 bases from V and 3 bases from J; junction bases left unmatched: 9. Germline assignment: CDR1 SGHVS and CDR2 FNYEAQ. The CDR3 bases are TGTGCCAGCAGCTGGGGACAGCATCTCTTTGGAAACACCATATATTTT. Protein: CASSWGQHLFGNTIYF.

This clone appeared a few times. For the CDR3, the DNA is TGTGCCAGCAGCGTAGGTTCAAGGGGGGACACCCAGTACTTC. It specifies CASSVGSRGDTQYF. The V gene is TRBV9, the J gene TRBJ2-5; D may correspond to TRBD1 or TRBD2 (6 bases each). The germline gives CDR1 SGDLS, CDR2 YYNGEE. Trimming took off 0 bases at V and 8 bases at J, with 14 bases between the two ends. This CDR3 has 14 amino acids.